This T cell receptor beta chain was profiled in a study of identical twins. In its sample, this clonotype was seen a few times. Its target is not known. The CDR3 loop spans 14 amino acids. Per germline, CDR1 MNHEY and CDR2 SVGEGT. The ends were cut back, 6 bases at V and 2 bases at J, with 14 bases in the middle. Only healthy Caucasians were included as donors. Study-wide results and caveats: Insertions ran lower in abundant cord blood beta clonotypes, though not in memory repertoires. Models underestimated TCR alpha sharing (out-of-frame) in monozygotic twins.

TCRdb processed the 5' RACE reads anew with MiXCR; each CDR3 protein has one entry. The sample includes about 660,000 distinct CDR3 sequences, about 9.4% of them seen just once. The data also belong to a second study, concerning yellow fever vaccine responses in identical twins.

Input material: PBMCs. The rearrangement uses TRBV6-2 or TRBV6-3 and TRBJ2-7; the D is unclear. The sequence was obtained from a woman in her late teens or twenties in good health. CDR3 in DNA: TGTGCCAGCAGCAATGGAGTACTGGCCTACGAGCAGTACTTC. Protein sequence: CASSNGVLAYEQYF.